This T cell receptor (beta chain) was obtained from a study of shared clonotypes between healthy human individuals. Study outcomes and limitations: The study generally estimated greater richness for naive than memory subsets.

This clone appeared a few times. Its antigen is unknown. CDR1 SQVTM and CDR2 ANQGSEA come from the germline V gene. This CDR3 has 11 residues. V lost 7 bases, J lost 5 bases, and 11 bases lay in between. Using immunoSEQ multiplex PCR, the repertoire was profiled, and TCRdb retains in-frame clones only, with some absent. This table has hundreds of thousands of clones, around 95% appearing once. The naive CD8 population came from CD45RO-negative cells selected for CCR7, without terminally differentiated effector memory CD45RA+ cells. The sequencing input was naive CD8+ T cells sorted from blood. The origin of this receptor is a woman aged 25 to 39 in good health. The chain is built from TRBV29-1 and TRBJ1-1; unclear D gene. CDR3 sequence reads: CSAGSLTEAFF. The CDR3 DNA reads as TGCAGCGCGGGGAGCTTAACTGAAGCTTTCTTT.